This TCR beta chain was sequenced during a study of shared clonotypes between healthy human individuals. This table comes from immunoSEQ multiplex PCR, and its TCRdb copy is limited to in-frame clones, with some not included. This table holds over a million clones, roughly 74% found once. The ends were cut back, 6 bases at V and 1 base at J, with 15 bases in the middle. CDR3 length equals 15 residues. Germline CDR1 is LNHDA and CDR2 is SQIVND (reference sequence). Researchers partitioned CD4+ cells into CD45RA+ naive and CD45RA-negative memory subsets. The sample consisted of memory CD4+ T cells from PBMCs. Subset of the sample: CD45RA-negative fraction. This chain connects TRBV19 to TRBJ1-1; D might be TRBD1 (5 bases). The clonotype was recovered from a man younger than 35 in good health. Some clones in this sample may be carry-over from other donors' samples. The CDR3 here is CASRSGRWGNTEAFF. CDR3 DNA sequence: TGTGCCAGTAGATCAGGGAGATGGGGGAACACTGAAGCTTTCTTT.